This TCR beta chain was documented in a study of shared clonotypes between healthy human individuals. Notes on the study in general: Lower generation probabilities were found for non-shared clonotypes than for those shared by all four donors. Between several donors, naive CD4 clonotypes were shared at a level of approximately 5%.

With respect to this clone: Its cognate antigen is unknown.

Profiled with immunoSEQ multiplex PCR; TCRdb holds only in-frame clones, not every one. Of around 1.9 million clones listed, about 93% were seen once; the top ten hold around 1.7%. As defined, naive CD8 cells were CD45RO-negative and positively selected for CCR7, with terminally differentiated effector memory CD45RA+ cells excluded. Trimming pared 8 bases from V and 2 bases from J, leaving 12 bases between. There are 13 residues in the CDR3. Germline V gene data show CDR1 as SGHVS and CDR2 as FQNEAQ. This clonotype originated in a young man in good health. Some clones in this sample may be carry-over from other donors' samples. Specimen: naive CD8+ T cells from PBMCs. This chain connects TRBV7-8 to TRBJ1-1, with D uncertain. In nucleotides, the CDR3 is TGTGCCAGCCTTTTCCGGGAAAACACTGAAGCTTTCTTT. It is translated as CASLFRENTEAFF.